Sequencing of this TCR beta chain was carried out in a study of cytomegalovirus exposure and HLA in healthy donors. Study-level findings and limits: According to the study, roughly 160 TCR beta chains were cytomegalovirus-associated. As was reported, the classifier diagnosed cytomegalovirus status with high specificity and sensitivity.

Note on this clone: Its antigen is unidentified.

The CDR3 runs to 16 residues. Primers included in the PCR were 60 Vbeta and 13 Jbeta primers. Sequenced by immunoSEQ multiplex PCR; TCRdb stores in-frame clones only, minus some. Altogether about 230,000 clones are present, around four fifths being singletons, with the ten largest covering more than 0.45%. V is TRBV21-1 and J is TRBJ1-2. TRBV21-1 is recorded as a pseudogene. Sequencing used PBMCs. The receptor's source is a boy aged 10-17 years in good health and CMV-seronegative. The chain's CDR3 is CASSKAPESSSRGYTF. The CDR3 DNA is TGTGCCAGCAGCAAAGCCCCCGAGTCTTCTTCCCGTGGCTACACCTTC.